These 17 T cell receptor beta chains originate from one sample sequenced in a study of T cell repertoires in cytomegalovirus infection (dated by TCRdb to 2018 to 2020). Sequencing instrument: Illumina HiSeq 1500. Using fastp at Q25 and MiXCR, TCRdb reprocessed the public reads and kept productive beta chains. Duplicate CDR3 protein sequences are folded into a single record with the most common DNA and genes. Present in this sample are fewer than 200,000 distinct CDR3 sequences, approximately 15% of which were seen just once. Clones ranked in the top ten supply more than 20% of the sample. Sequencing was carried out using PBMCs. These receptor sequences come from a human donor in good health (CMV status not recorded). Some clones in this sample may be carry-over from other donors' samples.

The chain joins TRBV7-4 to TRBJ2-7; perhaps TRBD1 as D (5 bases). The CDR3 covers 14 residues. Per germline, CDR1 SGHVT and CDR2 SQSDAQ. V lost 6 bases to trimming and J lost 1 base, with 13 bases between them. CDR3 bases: TGTGCCAGCAGTATAAAGGGGTCTTCCTACGAGCAGTACTTC. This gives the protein CASSIKGSSYEQYF.

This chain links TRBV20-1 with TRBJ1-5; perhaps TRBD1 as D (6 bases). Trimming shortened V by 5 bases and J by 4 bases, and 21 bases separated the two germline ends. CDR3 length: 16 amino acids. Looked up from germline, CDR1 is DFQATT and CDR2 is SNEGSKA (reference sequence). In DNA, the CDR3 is TGCAGTGCTCGAACCTCGACGACAGGCCTAAATCAGCCCCAGCATTTT. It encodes CSARTSTTGLNQPQHF.

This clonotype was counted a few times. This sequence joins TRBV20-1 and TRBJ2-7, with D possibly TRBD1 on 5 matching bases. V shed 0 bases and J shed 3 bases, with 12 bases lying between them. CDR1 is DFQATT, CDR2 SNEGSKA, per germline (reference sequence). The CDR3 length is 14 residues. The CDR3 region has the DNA TGCAGTGCTAGAGATCAGGCAGGGCTCTACGAGCAGTACTTC. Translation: CSARDQAGLYEQYF.

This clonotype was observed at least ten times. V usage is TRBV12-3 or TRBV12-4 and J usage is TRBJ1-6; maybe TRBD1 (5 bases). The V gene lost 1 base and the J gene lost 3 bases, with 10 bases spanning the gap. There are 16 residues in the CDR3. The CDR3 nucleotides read TGTGCCAGCAGTTTAGGACAGCCGATCTATAATTCACCCCTCCACTTT. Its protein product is CASSLGQPIYNSPLHF.

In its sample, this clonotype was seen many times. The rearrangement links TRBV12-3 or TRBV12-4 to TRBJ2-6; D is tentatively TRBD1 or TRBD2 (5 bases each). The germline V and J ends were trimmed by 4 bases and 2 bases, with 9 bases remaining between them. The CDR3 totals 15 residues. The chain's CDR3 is CASSSGGAGANVLTF. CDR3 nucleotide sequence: TGTGCCAGCAGTTCTGGGGGAGCTGGGGCCAACGTCCTGACTTTC.

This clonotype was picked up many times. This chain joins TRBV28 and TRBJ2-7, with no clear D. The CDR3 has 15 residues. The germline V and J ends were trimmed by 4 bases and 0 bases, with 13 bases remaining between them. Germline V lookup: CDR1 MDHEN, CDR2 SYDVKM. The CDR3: CASSSYPLSSYEQYF. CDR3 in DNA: TGTGCCAGCAGTTCTTATCCGCTGAGCTCCTACGAGCAGTACTTC.

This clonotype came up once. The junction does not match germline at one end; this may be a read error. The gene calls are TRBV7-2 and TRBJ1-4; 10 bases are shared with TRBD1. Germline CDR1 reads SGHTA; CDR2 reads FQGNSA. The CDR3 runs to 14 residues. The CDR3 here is CAGSPDRGNENLFF. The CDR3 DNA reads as TGTGCCGGCAGCCCGGACAGGGGGAATGAAAACCTGTTTTTT.

DNA of the CDR3: TGTGCCAGCAGTTTTGGGCAGGGGAGATCCTACGAGCAGTACTTC. Its translation is CASSFGQGRSYEQYF. V is TRBV27 and J is TRBJ2-7, with TRBD1 as a possible D gene (6 bases). The CDR3 consists of 15 residues. In germline, CDR1 is MNHEY, CDR2 SMNVEV (reference sequence). V lost 3 bases and J lost 1, with 13 bases in between.

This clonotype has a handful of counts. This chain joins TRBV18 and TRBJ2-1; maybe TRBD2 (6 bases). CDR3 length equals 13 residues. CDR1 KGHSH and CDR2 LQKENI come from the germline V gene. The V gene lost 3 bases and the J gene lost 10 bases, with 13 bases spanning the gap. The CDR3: CASSPDGRGEQFF. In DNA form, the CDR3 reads TGTGCCAGCTCACCGGACGGGAGAGGGGAGCAGTTCTTC.

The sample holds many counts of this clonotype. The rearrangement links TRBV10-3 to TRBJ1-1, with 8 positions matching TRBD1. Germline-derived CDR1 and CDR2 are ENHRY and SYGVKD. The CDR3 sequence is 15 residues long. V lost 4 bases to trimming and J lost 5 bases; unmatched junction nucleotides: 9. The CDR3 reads CAISGAGGAGTEAFF. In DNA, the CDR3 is TGTGCCATCAGTGGGGCAGGGGGCGCGGGTACTGAAGCTTTCTTT.

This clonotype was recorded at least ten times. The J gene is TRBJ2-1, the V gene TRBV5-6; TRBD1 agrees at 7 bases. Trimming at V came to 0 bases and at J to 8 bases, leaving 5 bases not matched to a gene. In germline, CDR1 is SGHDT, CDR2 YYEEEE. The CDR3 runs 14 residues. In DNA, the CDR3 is TGTGCCAGCAGCTTGGACAGGGGTGCCGATGAGCAGTTCTTC. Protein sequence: CASSLDRGADEQFF. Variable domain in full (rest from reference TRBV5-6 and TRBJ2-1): DAGVTQSPTHLIKTRGQQVTLRCSPKSGHDTVSWYQQALGQGPQFIFQYYEEEERQRGNFPDRFSGHQFPNYSSELNVNALLLGDSALYLCASSLDRGADEQFFGPGTRLTVL.

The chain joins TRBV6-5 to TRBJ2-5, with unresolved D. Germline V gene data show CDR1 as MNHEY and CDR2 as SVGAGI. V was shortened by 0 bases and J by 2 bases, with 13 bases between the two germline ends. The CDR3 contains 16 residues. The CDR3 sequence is CASSYSGLGDQETQYF. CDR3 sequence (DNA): TGTGCCAGCAGTTACTCTGGGCTAGGAGATCAAGAGACCCAGTACTTC.

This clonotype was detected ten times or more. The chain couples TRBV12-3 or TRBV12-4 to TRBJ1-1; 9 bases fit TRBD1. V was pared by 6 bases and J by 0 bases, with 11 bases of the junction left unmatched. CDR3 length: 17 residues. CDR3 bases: TGTGCCAGCAGCCGGGGGACAGGGTCTGGGATGAACACTGAAGCTTTCTTT. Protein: CASSRGTGSGMNTEAFF.

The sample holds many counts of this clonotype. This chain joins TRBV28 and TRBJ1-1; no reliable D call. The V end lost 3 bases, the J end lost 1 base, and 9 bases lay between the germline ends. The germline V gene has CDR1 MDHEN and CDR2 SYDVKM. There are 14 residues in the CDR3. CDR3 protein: CASSFAGTNTEAFF. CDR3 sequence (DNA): TGTGCCAGCAGTTTTGCCGGAACGAACACTGAAGCTTTCTTT.

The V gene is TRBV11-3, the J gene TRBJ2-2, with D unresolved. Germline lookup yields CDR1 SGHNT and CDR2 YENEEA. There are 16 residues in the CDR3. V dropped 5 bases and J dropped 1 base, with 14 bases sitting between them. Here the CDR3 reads CASSPRTNRNTGELFF. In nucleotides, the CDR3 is TGTGCCAGCAGCCCCCGGACGAACCGGAACACCGGGGAGCTGTTTTTT.

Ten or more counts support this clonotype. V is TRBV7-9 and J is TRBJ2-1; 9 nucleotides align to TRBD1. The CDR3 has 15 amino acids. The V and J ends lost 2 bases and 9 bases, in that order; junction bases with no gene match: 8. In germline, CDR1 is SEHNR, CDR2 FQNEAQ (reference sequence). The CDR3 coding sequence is TGTGCCAGCAGCTTAAGGGACAGGGTAGGTCGTGAGCAGTTCTTC. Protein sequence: CASSLRDRVGREQFF. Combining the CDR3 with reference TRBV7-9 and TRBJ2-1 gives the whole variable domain DTGVSQNPRHKITKRGQNVTFRCDPISEHNRLYWYRQTLGQGPEFLTYFQNEAQLEKSRLLSDRFSAERPKGSFSTLEIQRTEQGDSAMYLCASSLRDRVGREQFFGPGTRLTVL.

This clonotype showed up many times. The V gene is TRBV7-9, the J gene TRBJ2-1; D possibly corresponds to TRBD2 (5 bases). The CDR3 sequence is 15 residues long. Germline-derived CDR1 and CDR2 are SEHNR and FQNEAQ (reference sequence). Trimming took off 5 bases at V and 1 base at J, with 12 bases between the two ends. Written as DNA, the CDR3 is TGTGCCAGCAGCATTACTAGTGAATCCTACAATGAGCAGTTCTTC. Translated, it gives CASSITSESYNEQFF.